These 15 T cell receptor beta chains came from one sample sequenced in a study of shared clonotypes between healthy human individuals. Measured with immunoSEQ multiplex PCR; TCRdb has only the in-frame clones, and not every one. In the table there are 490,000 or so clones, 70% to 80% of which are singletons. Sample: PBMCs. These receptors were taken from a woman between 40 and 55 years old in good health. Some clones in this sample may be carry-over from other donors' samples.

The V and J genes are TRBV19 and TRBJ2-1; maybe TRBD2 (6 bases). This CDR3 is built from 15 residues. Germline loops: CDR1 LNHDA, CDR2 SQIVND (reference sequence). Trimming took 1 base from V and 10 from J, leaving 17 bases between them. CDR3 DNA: TGTGCCAGTAGTATAGTAGCGGAAGGGCCGCGGGAGCAGTTCTTC. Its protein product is CASSIVAEGPREQFF. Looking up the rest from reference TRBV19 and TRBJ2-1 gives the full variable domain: DGGITQSPKYLFRKEGQNVTLSCEQNLNHDAMYWYRQDPGQGLRLIYYSQIVNDFQKGDIAEGYSVSREKKESFPLTVTSAQKNPTAFYLCASSIVAEGPREQFFGPGTRLTVL.

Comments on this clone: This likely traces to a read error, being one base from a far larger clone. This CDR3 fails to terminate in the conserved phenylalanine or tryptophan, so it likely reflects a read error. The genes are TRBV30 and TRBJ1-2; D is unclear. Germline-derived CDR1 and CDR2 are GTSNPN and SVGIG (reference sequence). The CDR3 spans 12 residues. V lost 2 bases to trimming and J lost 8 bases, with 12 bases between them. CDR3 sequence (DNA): TGTGCCTGGAGTTCGTCCGTAGGAGGCTACACCTCC. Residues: CAWSSSVGGYTS.

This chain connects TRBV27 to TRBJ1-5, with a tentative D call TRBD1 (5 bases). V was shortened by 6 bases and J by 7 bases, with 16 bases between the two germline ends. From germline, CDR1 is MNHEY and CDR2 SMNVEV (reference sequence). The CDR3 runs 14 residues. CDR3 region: CASRGGGSEQPQHF. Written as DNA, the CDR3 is TGTGCCAGCAGGGGGGGAGGTTCGGAACAGCCCCAGCATTTT.

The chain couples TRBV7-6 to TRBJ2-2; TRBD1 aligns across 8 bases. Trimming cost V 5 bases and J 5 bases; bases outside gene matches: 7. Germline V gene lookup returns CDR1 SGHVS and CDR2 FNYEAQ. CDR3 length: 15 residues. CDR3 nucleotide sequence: TGTGCCAGCAGCCTCCACCAGGGGGCGACCGGGGAGCTGTTTTTT. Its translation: CASSLHQGATGELFF.

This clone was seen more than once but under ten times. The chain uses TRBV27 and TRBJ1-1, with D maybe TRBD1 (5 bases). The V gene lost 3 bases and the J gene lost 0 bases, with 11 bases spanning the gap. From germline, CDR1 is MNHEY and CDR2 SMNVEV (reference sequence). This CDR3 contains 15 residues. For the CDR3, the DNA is TGTGCCAGCAGTTTTAGGGGCGCAGTGAACACTGAAGCTTTCTTT. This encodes CASSFRGAVNTEAFF.

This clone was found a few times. CDR3 nucleotide sequence: TGTGCCTGGAGTTTCGGGGGGGATGTTGAAAAACTGTTTTTT. It translates to CAWSFGGDVEKLFF. V gene TRBV30 combines with J gene TRBJ1-4; a weak D match, TRBD1 (5 bases). This CDR3 spans 14 amino acids. The ends were cut back, 2 bases at V and 7 bases at J, with 14 bases in the middle. CDR1 and CDR2 (germline): GTSNPN, SVGIG (reference sequence). The full variable domain, its missing parts supplied by reference TRBV30 and TRBJ1-4, is SQTIHQWPATLVQPVGSPLSLECTVEGTSNPNLYWYRQAAGRGLQLLFYSVGIGQISSEVPQNLSASRPQDRQFILSSKKLLLSDSGFYLCAWSFGGDVEKLFFGSGTQLSVL.

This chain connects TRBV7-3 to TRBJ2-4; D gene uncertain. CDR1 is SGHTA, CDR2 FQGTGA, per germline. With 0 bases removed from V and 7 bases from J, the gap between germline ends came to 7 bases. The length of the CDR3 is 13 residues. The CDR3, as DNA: TGTGCCAGCAGCTTAACCCCCGGTAACATTCAGTACTTC. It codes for CASSLTPGNIQYF.

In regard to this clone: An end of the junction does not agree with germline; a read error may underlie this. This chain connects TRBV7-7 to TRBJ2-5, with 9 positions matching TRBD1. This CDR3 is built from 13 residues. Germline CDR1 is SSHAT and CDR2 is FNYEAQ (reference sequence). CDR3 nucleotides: TGTGCTAGCAGCTCGGGACAGGGCGAAACCCAGTACTTC. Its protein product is CASSSGQGETQYF.

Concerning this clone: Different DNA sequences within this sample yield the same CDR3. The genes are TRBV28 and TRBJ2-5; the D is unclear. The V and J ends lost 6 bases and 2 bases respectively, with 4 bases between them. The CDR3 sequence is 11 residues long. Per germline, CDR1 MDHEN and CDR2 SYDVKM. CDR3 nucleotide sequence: TGTGCCAGCAGGCTTCAAGAGACCCAGTACTTC. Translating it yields CASRLQETQYF.

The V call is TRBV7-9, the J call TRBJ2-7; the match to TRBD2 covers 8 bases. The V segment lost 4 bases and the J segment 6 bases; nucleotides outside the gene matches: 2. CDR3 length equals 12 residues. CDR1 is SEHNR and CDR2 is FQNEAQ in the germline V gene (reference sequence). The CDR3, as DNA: TGTGCCAGCAGCTACCGGGGGGGCGAGCAGTACTTC. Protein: CASSYRGGEQYF.

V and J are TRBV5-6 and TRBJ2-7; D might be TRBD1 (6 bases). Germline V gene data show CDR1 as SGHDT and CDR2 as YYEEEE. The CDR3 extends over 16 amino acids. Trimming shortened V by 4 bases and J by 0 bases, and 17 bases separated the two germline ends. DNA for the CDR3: TGTGCCAGCAGCCCAATTGGGGGCCCTAGCTCCTACGAGCAGTACTTC. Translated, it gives CASSPIGGPSSYEQYF.

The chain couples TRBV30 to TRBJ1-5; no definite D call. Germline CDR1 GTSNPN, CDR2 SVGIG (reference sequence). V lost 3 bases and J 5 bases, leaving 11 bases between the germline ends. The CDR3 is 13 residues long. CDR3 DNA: TGTGCCTGGAGCCCCGACGGGGATCAGCCCCAGCATTTT. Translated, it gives CAWSPDGDQPQHF. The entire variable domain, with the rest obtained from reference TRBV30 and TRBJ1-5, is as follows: SQTIHQWPATLVQPVGSPLSLECTVEGTSNPNLYWYRQAAGRGLQLLFYSVGIGQISSEVPQNLSASRPQDRQFILSSKKLLLSDSGFYLCAWSPDGDQPQHFGDGTRLSIL.

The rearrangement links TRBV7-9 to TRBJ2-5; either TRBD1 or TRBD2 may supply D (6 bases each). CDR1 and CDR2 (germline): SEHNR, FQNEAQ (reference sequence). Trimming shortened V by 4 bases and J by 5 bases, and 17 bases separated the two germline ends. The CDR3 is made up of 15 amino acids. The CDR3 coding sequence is TGTGCCAGCAGCTGGGCTGGGGGGCCTGGGGAGACCCAGTACTTC. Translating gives CASSWAGGPGETQYF.

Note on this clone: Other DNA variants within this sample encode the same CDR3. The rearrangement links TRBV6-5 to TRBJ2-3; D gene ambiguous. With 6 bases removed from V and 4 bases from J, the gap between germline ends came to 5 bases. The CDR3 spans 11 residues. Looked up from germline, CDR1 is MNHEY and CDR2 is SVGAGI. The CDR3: CASSQADTQYF. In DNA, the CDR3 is TGTGCCAGCAGCCAGGCAGATACGCAGTATTTT.

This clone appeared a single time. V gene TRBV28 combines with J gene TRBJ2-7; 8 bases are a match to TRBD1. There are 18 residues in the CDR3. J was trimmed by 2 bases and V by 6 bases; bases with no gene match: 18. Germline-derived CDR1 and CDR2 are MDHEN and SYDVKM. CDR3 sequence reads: CASSPIKDRANFAYEQYF. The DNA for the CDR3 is TGTGCCAGCAGCCCGATCAAGGACAGGGCTAATTTTGCCTACGAGCAGTACTTC.